This T cell receptor (beta chain) originates from a study of blood T cell repertoires in COVID-19. Study summary: Samples representing acute and convalescent COVID-19 were sourced from the United States, Italy and Spain.

This CDR3 has 13 residues. Germline V gene lookup returns CDR1 SQVTM and CDR2 ANQGSEA. Unmatched junction bases numbered 4, after V lost 6 bases and J lost 7 bases. Original handling: Researchers report that nucleated cell counts were estimated from reference gene primer amplification. Clones were read by immunoSEQ multiplex PCR, and TCRdb kept only the in-frame ones, dropping some. For V, J and clone size, that table is used; D and trimming come from the DNA. The sample has a few hundred thousand clones, about 90% seen once. Sequencing was performed on peripheral blood. The sequence was obtained from a woman in her twenties or thirties who had recovered from COVID-19. The chain has TRBV29-1 and TRBJ1-6; TRBD1 aligns across 9 bases. The CDR3 DNA follows: TGCAGCGTACAGGGGGCGATGAATTCACCCCTCCACTTT. Protein product: CSVQGAMNSPLHF.